In its sample, the clone carrying this T cell receptor beta chain was seen a few times. The antigen is unknown. The data stem from a study of vaccination and CD4 T cells after COVID-19. The treatment: 10-day PBMC culture with coronavirus spike peptide pools or control peptides (ViraFEST assay). This CDR3 region has 14 residues. Trimming shortened V by 6 bases and J by 2 bases, and 16 bases separated the two germline ends. Germline V CDR1 and CDR2: DFQATT, SNEGSKA (reference sequence). The Oncomine TCR Beta short-read assay was applied to DNA of cultured CD4+ T cells. TCRdb reprocessed the PCR reads with MiXCR, giving one entry per CDR3 protein. Among 15,000 to 18,000 distinct CDR3 sequences listed, about two fifths were seen once.

This specimen consisted of CD4+ T cells from blood, cultured in vitro, obtained before SARS-CoV-2 vaccination. This TCR came from a human donor who had recovered from COVID-19. The chain links TRBV20-1 to TRBJ2-5; D may match TRBD1 or TRBD2 (6 bases each). The CDR3 sequence is CSATTGGGQETQYF. The DNA for the CDR3 is TGCAGTGCAACGACCGGGGGCGGGCAAGAGACCCAGTACTTC.